The source of this T cell receptor (beta chain) is a study of T cells after posttransplantation cyclophosphamide. Losses at the gene ends were 2 bases for V and 5 bases for J; bases not matched to a gene: 9. The V gene's germline CDR1 is SGHTA and CDR2 FQGNSA. CDR3 length: 16 amino acids. General study findings and limits: After PTCy, TRB diversity resembled that of CNI/methotrexate controls. Donor CD8+ memory clones often dominated recipient blood repertoires at later times.

Details on this clone: Its specificity is unknown.

Assay used: immunoSEQ multiplex PCR; TCRdb lists only in-frame clones, some missing. Altogether tens of thousands of clones are present, around nine tenths being singletons, with the ten largest covering around 3%. V gene TRBV7-2 combines with J gene TRBJ2-5; 9 bases match TRBD1. Source material: PBMCs. The source of this sequence is a woman between 50 and 59 years old in good health and a related stem cell transplant donor. CDR3 region: CASSLRWTGEGETQYF. The CDR3 DNA reads TGTGCCAGCAGCTTAAGGTGGACAGGGGAAGGGGAGACCCAGTACTTC.